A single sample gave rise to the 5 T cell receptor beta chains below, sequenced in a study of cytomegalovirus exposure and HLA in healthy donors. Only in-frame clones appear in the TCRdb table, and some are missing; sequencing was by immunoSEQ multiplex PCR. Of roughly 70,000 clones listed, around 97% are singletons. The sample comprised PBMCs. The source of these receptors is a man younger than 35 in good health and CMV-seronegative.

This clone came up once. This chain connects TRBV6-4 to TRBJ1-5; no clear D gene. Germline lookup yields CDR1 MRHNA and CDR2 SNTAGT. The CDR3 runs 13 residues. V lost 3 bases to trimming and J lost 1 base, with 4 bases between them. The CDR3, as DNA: TGTGCCAGCAGTGAGCGAAGCAATCAGCCCCAGCATTTT. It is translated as CASSERSNQPQHF.

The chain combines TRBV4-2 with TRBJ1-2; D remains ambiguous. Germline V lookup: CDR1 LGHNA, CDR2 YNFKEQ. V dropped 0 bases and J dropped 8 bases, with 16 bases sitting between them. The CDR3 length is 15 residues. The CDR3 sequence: CASSQDLTGYAGYTF. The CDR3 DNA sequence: TGTGCCAGCAGCCAAGATCTTACGGGGTACGCGGGCTACACCTTC.

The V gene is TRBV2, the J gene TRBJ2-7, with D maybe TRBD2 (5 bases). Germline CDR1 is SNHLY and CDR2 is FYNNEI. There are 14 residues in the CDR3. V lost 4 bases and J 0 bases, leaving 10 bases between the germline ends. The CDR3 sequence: CASSASRSSYEQYF. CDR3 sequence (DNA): TGTGCCAGCAGTGCTAGCAGGAGCTCCTACGAGCAGTACTTC.

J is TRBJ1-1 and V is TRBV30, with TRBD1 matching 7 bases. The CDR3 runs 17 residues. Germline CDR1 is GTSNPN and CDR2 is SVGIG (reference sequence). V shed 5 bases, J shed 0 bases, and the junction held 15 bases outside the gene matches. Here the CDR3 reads CAWFDGTANFMNTEAFF. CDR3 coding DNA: TGTGCCTGGTTTGACGGGACAGCTAATTTTATGAACACTGAAGCTTTCTTT.

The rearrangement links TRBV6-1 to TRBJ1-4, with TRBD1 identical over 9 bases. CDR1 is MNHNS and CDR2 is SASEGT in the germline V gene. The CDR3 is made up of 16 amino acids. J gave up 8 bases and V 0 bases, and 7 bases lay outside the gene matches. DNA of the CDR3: TGTGCCAGCAGTGAAGCTAAGGGACAGGGTCCCGAAAAACTGTTTTTT. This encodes CASSEAKGQGPEKLFF.